This T cell receptor beta chain was profiled in a study of blood T cell repertoires in COVID-19. Germline V lookup: CDR1 SNHLY, CDR2 FYNNEI. The V segment lost 5 bases and the J segment 6 bases; nucleotides outside the gene matches: 3. The length of the CDR3 is 12 residues. Clones were read by immunoSEQ multiplex PCR, and TCRdb kept only the in-frame ones, dropping some. Among roughly 75,000 clones, around 79% were seen once, and the ten largest hold over 8.5%. The V and J genes are TRBV2 and TRBJ1-1, with 7 bases matching TRBD1. This receptor was identified in a man aged 45-65 years with acute or convalescent COVID-19. Sequenced: peripheral blood. The CDR3 is CASSRQGPEAFF. As DNA, the CDR3 is TGTGCCAGCAGTCGACAGGGACCTGAAGCTTTCTTT.